The sequence of this T cell receptor beta chain was determined in a study of immune heterogeneity within non-small cell lung tumors. Multiplex PCR was performed with 32 V and 13 J primers, and it amplified TCR beta CDR3. TCRdb itself ran the multiplex PCR reads through MiXCR, one entry per CDR3 protein. This sample carries 7,000 to 9,000 distinct CDR3 sequences, 20% to 25% of them seen once, and the ten largest clones take around 15%. V lost 0 bases, J lost 3 bases, and 15 bases lay in between. The CDR3 is 18 residues long. Germline values: CDR1 MNHEY, CDR2 SMNVEV (reference sequence). This clonotype is medium-sized within its sample. The antigen is not known. Per sample, approximately 600 ng of bulk tumor genomic DNA was the template used. Far-apart biopsies, several per primary tumor, were taken during surgery. Curative operations were performed on patients who had untreated, newly diagnosed non-small cell lung cancer. Newly diagnosed non-small cell lung cancer patients undergoing curative-intent surgery served as donors.

Overall study findings and caveats: Identical dominant CDR3 beta clonotypes spanned tumor sites within a patient, beside site-unique high-frequency clones. Different patients shared few of their high-frequency T-cell receptor beta clonotypes.

Sample: lung tumor tissue. The clonotype comes from a man between 60 and 75 years old with non-small cell lung cancer. V and J are TRBV27 and TRBJ2-6; D gene ambiguous. Written as DNA, the CDR3 is TGTGCCAGCAGTTTATCGTCTAGGACCTACCTTGGGGCCAACGTCCTGACTTTC. Translation gives CASSLSSRTYLGANVLTF. Complete variable domain (other parts from reference TRBV27 and TRBJ2-6): EAQVTQNPRYLITVTGKKLTVTCSQNMNHEYMSWYRQDPGLGLRQIYYSMNVEVTDKGDVPEGYKVSRKEKRNFPLILESPSPNQTSLYFCASSLSSRTYLGANVLTFGAGSRLTVL.